Listed below are T cell receptor beta chains from one sample, sequenced in a study of blood T cell repertoires in COVID-19. Data came from immunoSEQ multiplex PCR; TCRdb stores just in-frame clones and leaves some out. The table has 280,000 or so clones, roughly 85% seen once. The sequencing sample was made of peripheral blood. The receptors derive from a woman aged 50 to 60 who had recovered from COVID-19. CDR3s include the opening cysteine and the closing phenylalanine or tryptophan. A D gene is named only where the DNA matches it firmly. Expanded clones get a size class; other rows say once, few or many, or leave the size out.

CDR3 protein: CASSPRLVNTEAFF
CDR3 DNA: TGTGCCAGCAGCCCACGGTTGGTGAACACTGAAGCTTTCTTT
V gene: TRBV7-9
D gene: .
J gene: TRBJ1-1
clone size: .

CDR3 protein: CARPGQNTGELFF
CDR3 DNA: TGTGCCAGACCGGGACAAAACACCGGGGAGCTGTTTTTT
V gene: TRBV7-9
D gene: .
J gene: TRBJ2-2
clone size: .

CDR3 protein: CASSYRGLGGYTF
CDR3 DNA: TGTGCCAGCAGTTACAGGGGGCTTGGTGGCTACACCTTC
V gene: TRBV28
D gene: TRBD1
J gene: TRBJ1-2
clone size: .

CDR3 protein: CASSFSVSGKLNYEQYF
CDR3 DNA: TGTGCCAGCAGTTTCTCGGTCTCGGGGAAATTAAACTACGAGCAGTACTTC
V gene: TRBV28
D gene: .
J gene: TRBJ2-7
clone size: once

CDR3 protein: CASRGAPTNTEAFF
CDR3 DNA: TGTGCCAGCAGAGGGGCCCCCACGAACACTGAAGCTTTCTTT
V gene: TRBV28
D gene: .
J gene: TRBJ1-1
clone size: .

CDR3 protein: CAWSVIGEGTEAFF
CDR3 DNA: TGTGCCTGGAGTGTAATCGGAGAGGGCACTGAAGCTTTCTTT
V gene: TRBV30
D gene: .
J gene: TRBJ1-1
clone size: .

CDR3 protein: CASSLSGGPPYGYTF
CDR3 DNA: TGTGCCAGCAGTCTCTCAGGGGGTCCCCCCTATGGCTACACCTTC
V gene: TRBV28
D gene: TRBD1
J gene: TRBJ1-2
clone size: .

CDR3 protein: CSVEVGGQGVNYGYTF
CDR3 DNA: TGCAGCGTTGAAGTAGGGGGACAGGGAGTTAACTATGGCTACACCTTC
V gene: TRBV29-1
D gene: TRBD1
J gene: TRBJ1-2
clone size: .

CDR3 protein: CASKLGQLTNSPLHF
CDR3 DNA: TGTGCCAGCAAATTAGGACAGTTAACTAATTCACCCCTCCACTTT
V gene: TRBV19
D gene: .
J gene: TRBJ1-6
clone size: .

CDR3 protein: CASSPTSTKGELAGNTIYF
CDR3 DNA: TGTGCCAGCAGTCCTACTTCTACCAAGGGGGAGTTGGCTGGAAACACCATATATTTT
V gene: TRBV6-6
D gene: .
J gene: TRBJ1-3
clone size: once

CDR3 protein: CASSKAEGKAGVADTQYF
CDR3 DNA: TGTGCCAGCAGCAAAGCCGAAGGGAAAGCGGGGGTGGCAGATACGCAGTATTTT
V gene: TRBV21-1
D gene: .
J gene: TRBJ2-3
clone size: .

CDR3 protein: CASSIDPVRTDTQYF
CDR3 DNA: TGTGCCAGTAGTATAGATCCGGTTAGAACAGATACGCAGTATTTT
V gene: TRBV19
D gene: .
J gene: TRBJ2-3
clone size: .

CDR3 protein: CASSPLEGQRYNEQFF
CDR3 DNA: TGTGCCAGCAGCCCCCTAGAGGGACAGAGGTACAATGAGCAGTTCTTC
V gene: TRBV5-6
D gene: TRBD1
J gene: TRBJ2-1
clone size: .

CDR3 protein: CASSSYVVGPYNEQFF
CDR3 DNA: TGTGCCAGCAGCTCTTACGTGGTCGGTCCCTACAATGAGCAGTTCTTC
V gene: TRBV11-2
D gene: .
J gene: TRBJ2-1
clone size: .

CDR3 protein: CASSEGGETQYF
CDR3 DNA: TGCGCCAGCAGTGAGGGGGGGGAGACCCAGTACTTC
V gene: TRBV10-1
D gene: .
J gene: TRBJ2-5
clone size: .

CDR3 protein: CASRWGQGSSEAFF
CDR3 DNA: TGTGCCAGCAGGTGGGGACAGGGGAGCTCTGAAGCTTTCTTT
V gene: TRBV28
D gene: TRBD1
J gene: TRBJ1-1
clone size: .

CDR3 protein: CASSISTGIHNQPQHF
CDR3 DNA: TGTGCCAGTAGTATAAGTACCGGGATCCACAATCAGCCCCAGCATTTT
V gene: TRBV19
D gene: .
J gene: TRBJ1-5
clone size: once

CDR3 protein: CASSFPGKVEKLFF
CDR3 DNA: TGTGCCAGCAGTTTTCCGGGGAAGGTTGAAAAACTGTTTTTT
V gene: TRBV28
D gene: .
J gene: TRBJ1-4
clone size: .

CDR3 protein: CASSYSGVDTQYF
CDR3 DNA: TGTGCCAGCAGTTACTCAGGGGTAGATACGCAGTATTTT
V gene: TRBV6-5
D gene: .
J gene: TRBJ2-3
clone size: few

CDR3 protein: CASSQEGTGNGYEQYF
CDR3 DNA: TGTGCCAGCAGCCAAGAAGGGACAGGGAATGGCTACGAGCAGTACTTC
V gene: TRBV3-1/TRBV3-2
D gene: TRBD1
J gene: TRBJ2-7
clone size: .

CDR3 protein: CASTGQPNQPQHF
CDR3 DNA: TGTGCCAGCACCGGACAGCCTAATCAGCCCCAGCATTTT
V gene: TRBV12-3/TRBV12-4
D gene: .
J gene: TRBJ1-5
clone size: .

CDR3 protein: CASSPRSISSYNEQFF
CDR3 DNA: TGTGCCAGCAGCCCTCGCTCTATAAGCTCCTACAATGAGCAGTTCTTC
V gene: TRBV7-2
D gene: .
J gene: TRBJ2-1
clone size: once

CDR3 protein: CASSRRGTGANVLTF
CDR3 DNA: TGTGCCAGCAGCCGCCGGGGGACTGGGGCCAACGTCCTGACTTTC
V gene: TRBV5-6
D gene: .
J gene: TRBJ2-6
clone size: .

CDR3 protein: CATETAEGNTIYF
CDR3 DNA: TGTGCCACCGAGACAGCCGAAGGAAACACCATATATTTT
V gene: TRBV30
D gene: .
J gene: TRBJ1-3
clone size: .

CDR3 protein: CASSLVAGESNQPQHF
CDR3 DNA: TGTGCCAGCAGCTTAGTTGCGGGGGAAAGCAATCAGCCCCAGCATTTT
V gene: TRBV7-2
D gene: .
J gene: TRBJ1-5
clone size: .

CDR3 protein: CASSIDPRTARGSQHF
CDR3 DNA: TGTGCCAGTAGTATAGATCCCCGGACAGCTCGGGGATCCCAGCATTTT
V gene: TRBV19
D gene: .
J gene: TRBJ1-5
clone size: .

CDR3 protein: CASRAGTGYAGELFF
CDR3 DNA: TGTGCCAGCAGGGCCGGGACAGGGTACGCCGGGGAGCTGTTTTTT
V gene: TRBV28
D gene: TRBD1
J gene: TRBJ2-2
clone size: .

CDR3 protein: CAAASSGSGWETQYF
CDR3 DNA: TGTGCAGCAGCAAGTAGCGGGAGTGGTTGGGAGACCCAGTACTTC
V gene: TRBV28
D gene: TRBD2
J gene: TRBJ2-5
clone size: once

CDR3 protein: CASSIGGGSGWNTGELFF
CDR3 DNA: TGTGCCAGTAGTATAGGCGGGGGTTCAGGGTGGAACACCGGGGAGCTGTTTTTT
V gene: TRBV19
D gene: TRBD2
J gene: TRBJ2-2
clone size: .

CDR3 protein: CASSQEIPGGCYEQYF
CDR3 DNA: TGTGCCAGCAGCCAAGAAATTCCAGGGGGTTGCTACGAGCAGTACTTC
V gene: TRBV3-1/TRBV3-2
D gene: TRBD1
J gene: TRBJ2-7
clone size: .

CDR3 protein: CASSVSSRSYEQYF
CDR3 DNA: TGCGCCAGCAGCGTTTCTTCCAGGTCATACGAGCAGTACTTC
V gene: TRBV5-1
D gene: .
J gene: TRBJ2-7
clone size: .

CDR3 protein: CASSSGLAGYNEQFF
CDR3 DNA: TGTGCCAGCAGCTCGGGACTAGCGGGGTACAATGAGCAGTTCTTC
V gene: TRBV7-3
D gene: TRBD2
J gene: TRBJ2-1
clone size: .

CDR3 protein: CSVYGPAGGYHDYEQYF
CDR3 DNA: TGCAGCGTTTACGGACCTGCTGGAGGATATCATGACTACGAGCAGTACTTC
V gene: TRBV29-1
D gene: .
J gene: TRBJ2-7
clone size: .

CDR3 protein: CATRTSGRWETQYF
CDR3 DNA: TGTGCCACCCGGACTAGCGGTCGTTGGGAGACCCAGTACTTC
V gene: TRBV10-3
D gene: TRBD2
J gene: TRBJ2-5
clone size: .

CDR3 protein: CASSRLGTGRYEQYF
CDR3 DNA: TGTGCCAGCAGCCGTCTAGGGACAGGGAGGTACGAGCAGTACTTC
V gene: TRBV6-2/TRBV6-3
D gene: TRBD1
J gene: TRBJ2-7
clone size: .

CDR3 protein: CASSLDGQGAREQYF
CDR3 DNA: TGTGCCAGCAGCTTAGACGGACAGGGGGCGCGGGAGCAGTACTTC
V gene: TRBV7-2
D gene: TRBD1
J gene: TRBJ2-7
clone size: .

CDR3 protein: CASSSGTGNYEQYF
CDR3 DNA: TGTGCCAGCAGCTCCGGGACAGGGAACTACGAGCAGTACTTC
V gene: TRBV7-9
D gene: TRBD1
J gene: TRBJ2-7
clone size: .

CDR3 protein: CASSQAGGRSGDTQYF
CDR3 DNA: TGTGCCAGCAGCCAAGCCGGCGGGAGAAGTGGAGATACGCAGTATTTT
V gene: TRBV3-1/TRBV3-2
D gene: TRBD2
J gene: TRBJ2-3
clone size: .

CDR3 protein: CSVSHPRVPDTQYF
CDR3 DNA: TGCAGCGTTAGCCACCCCCGGGTCCCAGATACGCAGTATTTT
V gene: TRBV29-1
D gene: .
J gene: TRBJ2-3
clone size: .

CDR3 protein: CAISATLGQGGYTF
CDR3 DNA: TGTGCCATCAGCGCTACGCTAGGACAGGGTGGCTACACCTTC
V gene: TRBV10-3
D gene: TRBD1
J gene: TRBJ1-2
clone size: few

CDR3 protein: CASSQANLVGTGELFF
CDR3 DNA: TGCGCCAGCAGCCAAGCGAACCTAGTCGGGACCGGGGAGCTGTTTTTT
V gene: TRBV4-1
D gene: .
J gene: TRBJ2-2
clone size: few

CDR3 protein: CSVTGGLNTEAFF
CDR3 DNA: TGCAGCGTAACAGGGGGTTTGAACACTGAAGCTTTCTTT
V gene: TRBV29-1
D gene: TRBD1
J gene: TRBJ1-1
clone size: once

CDR3 protein: CAISGGPGNTIYF
CDR3 DNA: TGTGCCATCAGCGGGGGGCCTGGAAACACCATATATTTT
V gene: TRBV10-3
D gene: .
J gene: TRBJ1-3
clone size: once

CDR3 protein: CASSHGTSENTGELFF
CDR3 DNA: TGCGCCAGCAGCCATGGGACTAGCGAGAACACCGGGGAGCTGTTTTTT
V gene: TRBV4-3
D gene: TRBD2
J gene: TRBJ2-2
clone size: .